The next 10 T cell receptor beta chains were all read from a single sample in a study of blood T cell repertoires in COVID-19. Measured with immunoSEQ multiplex PCR; TCRdb has only the in-frame clones, and not every one. This sample yields approximately 82,000 clones, of which around four fifths are seen a single time; 10% to 15% belongs to the top ten. The sample was peripheral blood. These receptor sequences come from a woman in her seventies with active or convalescent COVID-19.

The chain carries TRBV29-1 and TRBJ1-5; TRBD1 matches 10 bases. Germline CDR1 SQVTM, CDR2 ANQGSEA. The junction had 3 bases not matched to a gene; V was cut back by 4 bases and J by 3 bases. CDR3 size: 14 residues. The CDR3 loop is CSVVGTGDNQPQHF. The CDR3 DNA reads as TGCAGCGTTGTCGGGACAGGGGACAATCAGCCCCAGCATTTT.

This sequence joins TRBV18 and TRBJ1-3; 7 positions match TRBD1. J gave up 2 bases and V 5 bases, and 12 bases lay outside the gene matches. CDR1 and CDR2 (germline): KGHSH, LQKENI. CDR3 length: 17 amino acids. CDR3 protein: CASSSEETGLTGNTIYF. The CDR3 coding sequence is TGTGCCAGCTCATCAGAAGAGACAGGGTTGACTGGAAACACCATATATTTT.

This sequence joins TRBV28 and TRBJ1-2, with D perhaps TRBD1 (6 bases). With 3 bases removed from V and 7 bases from J, the gap between germline ends came to 12 bases. The CDR3 length is 13 residues. CDR1 MDHEN and CDR2 SYDVKM come from the germline V gene. The chain's CDR3 is CASSLGGRSGYTF. The CDR3 nucleotides are TGTGCCAGCAGTTTGGGGGGGCGCAGTGGCTACACCTTC.

This chain joins TRBV9 and TRBJ2-3; 7 nucleotides align to TRBD2. Trimming removed 3 bases from V and 1 base from J; junction bases left unmatched: 8. Germline V CDR1 and CDR2: SGDLS, YYNGEE. The CDR3 has 16 residues. CDR3 sequence: CASSAGDYARTDTQYF. In DNA form, the CDR3 reads TGTGCCAGCAGCGCCGGGGACTATGCACGCACAGATACGCAGTATTTT.

The chain joins TRBV9 to TRBJ2-7, with 11 positions matching TRBD2. J lost 3 bases, V lost 4 bases, and 6 bases had no gene match. Looked up from germline, CDR1 is SGDLS and CDR2 is YYNGEE. The CDR3 is made up of 15 amino acids. The DNA for the CDR3 is TGTGCCAGCAGCCCCCATAGCGGGGGGGGCTACGAGCAGTACTTC. Its translation: CASSPHSGGGYEQYF.

The chain links TRBV12-5 to TRBJ1-1; 7 bases align to TRBD1. The CDR3 runs 14 residues. V lost 1 base to trimming and J lost 3 bases; unmatched junction nucleotides: 2. Germline CDR1 and CDR2: LGHNT and FRNRAP. DNA of the CDR3: TGTGCTAGTGGTTTGGGACAGGGATACACTGAAGCTTTCTTT. This translates into CASGLGQGYTEAFF.

This chain connects TRBV10-3 to TRBJ1-3, with D possibly matching TRBD1 (5 bases). Germline CDR1 ENHRY, CDR2 SYGVKD. Trimming shortened V by 10 bases and J by 7 bases, and 11 bases separated the two germline ends. The CDR3 extends over 11 amino acids. The CDR3 spells CATAGGNTIYF. The CDR3 DNA is TGTGCCACTGCGGGGGGGAACACCATATATTTT.

The chain is built from TRBV7-2 and TRBJ1-1; D gene unclear. The germline CDR1 and CDR2 sequences are SGHTA and FQGNSA. The CDR3 is 14 amino acids. V was cut by 5 bases and J by 3 bases, with 13 bases left in between. CDR3 loop: CASSVRIWDTEAFF. CDR3 nucleotide sequence: TGTGCCAGCAGCGTCAGGATTTGGGACACTGAAGCTTTCTTT.

J is TRBJ2-1 and V is TRBV6-2 or TRBV6-3; 9 nucleotides align to TRBD1. Germline-derived CDR1 and CDR2 are MNHEY and SVGEGT. The CDR3 loop spans 15 amino acids. V was pared by 2 bases and J by 2 bases, with 1 base of the junction left unmatched. The DNA for the CDR3 is TGTGCCAGCAGTTACGGGACAGGGACCTACAATGAGCAGTTCTTC. Translated: CASSYGTGTYNEQFF.

This clone was counted a few times. The CDR3 DNA is TGCGCCAGCAGCCCCCGGGCCTCCCAGGGGACCCAGTACTTC. Translating it yields CASSPRASQGTQYF. The J gene is TRBJ2-5, the V gene TRBV5-1; TRBD1 is a possible D gene (5 bases). The CDR3 is made up of 14 amino acids. V shed 4 bases and J shed 7 bases, with 17 bases lying between them. Germline CDR1 is SGHRS and CDR2 is YFSETQ.